A single sample gave rise to the 5 T cell receptor beta chains below, sequenced in a study of T cell responses to AZD1222 COVID-19 vaccine. Data came from immunoSEQ multiplex PCR; TCRdb stores just in-frame clones and leaves some out. The sample records approximately 120,000 clones, around 85% being singletons. Specimen: peripheral blood, collected 28 days after the second AZD1222 dose. The receptor set was obtained from an adult who received the AZD1222 COVID-19 vaccine.

The rearrangement uses TRBV3-1 (or the pseudogene TRBV3-2) and TRBJ2-7; TRBD2 matches 8 bases. The length of the CDR3 is 15 residues. Trimming removed 4 bases from V and 0 bases from J; junction bases left unmatched: 5. The germline V gene has CDR1 LGHDT and CDR2 YNNKEL (reference sequence). The CDR3 coding sequence is TGTGCCAGCAGCCCGACTAGCGCTAGCTCCTACGAGCAGTACTTC. Its protein is CASSPTSASSYEQYF.

The chain joins TRBV27 to TRBJ1-2; weak D call: TRBD1 (6 bases). CDR1 is MNHEY, CDR2 SMNVEV, per germline (reference sequence). V was cut by 1 base and J by 5 bases, with 11 bases left in between. CDR3 length: 14 amino acids. CDR3 bases: TGTGCCAGCAGTTTATTCCCGCAGGGGTATGGCTACACCTTC. This sequence encodes CASSLFPQGYGYTF.

The rearrangement links TRBV30 to TRBJ1-5; 9 bases are shared with TRBD1. The CDR3 has 16 amino acids. After removal of 4 bases from V and 2 bases from J, the junction contained 9 bases not matched to a gene. Germline lookup yields CDR1 GTSNPN and CDR2 SVGIG (reference sequence). CDR3 sequence reads: CAWTGQGFGGNQPQHF. The CDR3 nucleotides are TGTGCCTGGACGGGACAGGGTTTCGGGGGCAATCAGCCCCAGCATTTT.

This chain connects TRBV28 to TRBJ1-4; 8 bases fit TRBD1. V was pared by 6 bases and J by 8 bases, with 11 bases of the junction left unmatched. Germline V gene sequence: CDR1 MDHEN, CDR2 SYDVKM. CDR3 length: 15 residues. The DNA for the CDR3 is TGTGCCAGCAGCTCCCGACAGGGGCTAGAGGAAAAACTGTTTTTT. It codes for CASSSRQGLEEKLFF.

This clone was picked up one time. This chain links TRBV28 with TRBJ1-2; D gene unclear. Per germline, CDR1 MDHEN and CDR2 SYDVKM. Trimming shortened V by 11 bases and J by 0 bases, and 7 bases separated the two germline ends. The CDR3 is made up of 11 amino acids. Here the CDR3 DNA reads TGTGCCGGACGGACTAACTATGGCTACACCTTC. It encodes CAGRTNYGYTF.